These 28 T cell receptor beta chains were all obtained from the same sample, sequenced in a study of T cells in Graves' hyperthyroidism and ophthalmopathy. From RNA transcripts, TCR beta CDR3 regions were amplified. The study used the HTBI primer set for a first-round RT-PCR of the TCR CDR3. One entry per CDR3 protein, called by TCRdb with MiXCR from the multiplex PCR reads. The sample has a few hundred thousand distinct CDR3 sequences; 20% to 25% are singletons. The sample comprised blood. The receptor set was obtained from a man over 45 with Graves' hyperthyroidism.

The chain is built from TRBV11-2 and TRBJ1-3, with a tentative D call TRBD1 (6 bases). This CDR3 is built from 15 residues. Deletions cut 5 bases from V and 7 bases from J, with 18 bases between. Germline assignment: CDR1 SGHAT and CDR2 FQNNGV. The CDR3 coding sequence is TGTGCCAGCAGCGGAACAGGGCTTTCGCACAACACCATATATTTT. Amino acids: CASSGTGLSHNTIYF.

Ten or more counts support this clonotype. This chain's CDR3 is CATLYGQGFEQFF. In DNA form, the CDR3 reads TGTGCCACCCTCTATGGACAGGGTTTTGAGCAGTTCTTC. V and J are TRBV28 and TRBJ2-1; 8 bases agree with TRBD1. V trimming: 10 bases; J trimming: 9 bases; junction bases outside the gene matches: 11. CDR1 is MDHEN, CDR2 SYDVKM, per germline. The CDR3 extends over 13 amino acids.

V usage is TRBV7-9 and J usage is TRBJ1-1; possible D gene TRBD1, 5 bases. This CDR3 is 14 amino acids long. Germline V gene data show CDR1 as SEHNR and CDR2 as FQNEAQ (reference sequence). V was clipped by 1 base and J by 7 bases, with 13 bases between them. The CDR3 is CASSLGQPLYEAFF. The CDR3 nucleotides are TGTGCCAGCAGCTTAGGACAGCCCCTTTATGAAGCTTTCTTT.

The J gene is TRBJ2-3, the V gene TRBV7-3; 9 nucleotides align to TRBD2. From germline, CDR1 is SGHTA and CDR2 FQGTGA. The V and J ends lost 0 bases and 9 bases, in that order; junction bases with no gene match: 10. The CDR3 is 16 residues long. CDR3 in amino acids: CASSLTGPLAGGTQYF. CDR3 sequence (DNA): TGTGCCAGCAGCTTAACGGGACCACTCGCGGGGGGGACGCAGTATTTT.

This clonotype was observed many times. The chain links TRBV2 to TRBJ2-3, with TRBD1 matching 7 bases. Germline CDR1 SNHLY, CDR2 FYNNEI. This CDR3 spans 15 amino acids. The trim removed 4 bases at V and 0 bases at J, leaving 4 bases unmatched. Written as DNA, the CDR3 is TGTGCCAGCAGTGCAGGGGGTTTGAGCACAGATACGCAGTATTTT. Translating it yields CASSAGGLSTDTQYF.

The chain links TRBV14 to TRBJ1-6; 10 nucleotides agree with TRBD1. CDR1 and CDR2 (germline): SGHDN, FVKESK. V trimming: 3 bases; J trimming: 8 bases; junction bases outside the gene matches: 4. The CDR3 runs to 15 residues. CDR3 loop: CASSHTGQGHSPLHF. CDR3 coding DNA: TGTGCCAGCAGCCATACGGGACAGGGGCATTCACCCCTCCACTTT. The entire variable domain, with the rest obtained from reference TRBV14 and TRBJ1-6, is as follows: EAGVTQFPSHSVIEKGQTVTLRCDPISGHDNLYWYRRVMGKEIKFLLHFVKESKQDESGMPNNRFLAERTGGTYSTLKVQPAELEDSGVYFCASSHTGQGHSPLHFGNGTRLTVT.

Of note for this clonotype: A junction end diverges from the germline sequence, so it may reflect a read error. The J gene is TRBJ2-3, the V gene TRBV6-2 or TRBV6-3; 10 bases line up with TRBD2. The DNA end lines up better with TRBJ2-1; the J call may be wrong. Germline V gene data show CDR1 as MNHEY and CDR2 as SVGEGT. The CDR3 loop spans 13 amino acids. CDR3 sequence (DNA): TGTACCAGCAGGGCTAGCGGGAGTCATGAGCAGTTCTTC. It yields the protein CTSRASGSHEQFF.

The genes are TRBV10-2 and TRBJ2-1; the D is unclear. This CDR3 is built from 14 residues. The germline CDR1 and CDR2 sequences are WSHSY and SAAADI. V was cut by 4 bases and J by 6 bases, with 13 bases left in between. The CDR3 region is CASSVVSRANEQFF. CDR3 in DNA: TGCGCCAGCAGTGTGGTCAGTCGAGCCAATGAGCAGTTCTTC.

This rearrangement joins TRBV12-5 to TRBJ1-1; possible D gene TRBD1, 5 bases. CDR1 LGHNT and CDR2 FRNRAP come from the germline V gene. The V gene lost 5 bases and the J gene lost 0 bases, with 10 bases spanning the gap. The CDR3 loop spans 14 amino acids. The CDR3 region is CASGPGLLNTEAFF. CDR3 coding DNA: TGTGCTAGTGGTCCGGGACTCCTGAACACTGAAGCTTTCTTT.

This clonotype was counted at least ten times. The chain combines TRBV11-3 with TRBJ2-1; no firm D call. Germline V gene lookup returns CDR1 SGHNT and CDR2 YENEEA. Trimming took off 4 bases at V and 8 bases at J, with 15 bases between the two ends. The CDR3 runs 14 residues. The CDR3 region is CASSSPRTLYEQFF. In DNA form, the CDR3 reads TGTGCCAGCAGCTCCCCCCGGACGCTATATGAGCAGTTCTTC.

V usage is TRBV19 and J usage is TRBJ2-7, with no clear D. V shed 6 bases and J shed 0 bases, with 9 bases lying between them. CDR1 LNHDA and CDR2 SQIVND come from the germline V gene (reference sequence). The CDR3 covers 13 residues. CDR3 sequence reads: CASSKLNSYEQYF. The CDR3 DNA sequence: TGTGCCAGTAGCAAGCTAAACTCCTACGAGCAGTACTTC.

Concerning this clonotype itself: A much larger clonotype is one base distant, so this may be a read error. This chain links TRBV11-2 with TRBJ2-7; no clear D gene. The CDR3 covers 14 residues. Germline assignment: CDR1 SGHAT and CDR2 FQNNGV. CDR3 in amino acids: CVSSPGRNRDEQYF. Here the CDR3 DNA reads TGTGTCAGCAGCCCTGGACGGAATCGGGACGAGCAGTACTTC. Full variable domain (remainder filled in from reference TRBV11-2 and TRBJ2-7): EAGVAQSPRYKIIEKRQSVAFWCNPISGHATLYWYQQILGQGPKLLIQFQNNGVVDDSQLPKDRFSAERLKGVDSTLKIQPAKLEDSAVYLCVSSPGRNRDEQYFGPGTRLTVT.

The chain combines TRBV5-4 with TRBJ2-2; no clear D. CDR1 and CDR2 from the germline V gene are SGHNT and YYREEE (reference sequence). V was shortened by 2 bases and J by 0 bases, with 11 bases between the two germline ends. CDR3 length equals 16 residues. The CDR3 DNA sequence: TGTGCCAGCAGCTTCGGTGTGGCTACGAACACCGGGGAGCTGTTTTTT. Protein product: CASSFGVATNTGELFF.

This clonotype was detected many times. The J gene is TRBJ2-1, the V gene TRBV28, with 10 nucleotides matching TRBD1. There are 16 residues in the CDR3. The germline gives CDR1 MDHEN, CDR2 SYDVKM. After removal of 5 bases from V and 5 bases from J, the junction contained 9 bases not matched to a gene. CDR3 nucleotide sequence: TGTGCCAGCAGTATCCCCGACGGGACAGGGGACAATGAGCAGTTCTTC. Its protein is CASSIPDGTGDNEQFF.

The genes are TRBV19 and TRBJ2-4; 8 bases map to TRBD1. Trimming at V came to 5 bases and at J to 8 bases, leaving 11 bases not matched to a gene. CDR3 size: 15 residues. Germline V gene lookup returns CDR1 LNHDA and CDR2 SQIVND (reference sequence). The CDR3 coding sequence is TGTGCCAGTAGTCGGCCAGGGGGCGCGTCAGACATTCAGTACTTC. It codes for CASSRPGGASDIQYF.

This clonotype was observed a single time. The V and J genes are TRBV24-1 and TRBJ2-5; tentatively, D is TRBD1 or TRBD2 (6 bases each). This CDR3 has 16 residues. V was cut by 5 bases and J by 1 base, with 16 bases left in between. Germline assignment: CDR1 KGHDR and CDR2 SFDVKD. DNA of the CDR3: TGTGCCACCAGTGGCGGGGAAACAGGGATCCAAGAGACCCAGTACTTC. This translates into CATSGGETGIQETQYF.

This clonotype was picked up a small number of times. The chain links TRBV10-3 to TRBJ2-1; 7 bases fit TRBD2. The CDR3 spans 15 residues. CDR1 ENHRY and CDR2 SYGVKD come from the germline V gene. The junction had 11 bases not matched to a gene; V was cut back by 4 bases and J by 8 bases. CDR3 nucleotides: TGTGCCATCAGTGGGGTCGGCGGGAGTGTGGATGAGCAGTTCTTC. Translated, it gives CAISGVGGSVDEQFF.

The chain is built from TRBV2 and TRBJ1-4; possibly TRBD1 for D (5 bases). Looked up from germline, CDR1 is SNHLY and CDR2 is FYNNEI. The CDR3 has 15 amino acids. The germline V and J ends were trimmed by 4 bases and 4 bases, with 13 bases remaining between them. CDR3 residues: CASSVGVKVNEKLFF. CDR3 in DNA: TGTGCCAGCAGTGTAGGGGTAAAAGTTAATGAAAAACTGTTTTTT.

There are a few counts of this clonotype. The rearrangement uses TRBV4-1 and TRBJ2-7; 14 nucleotides match TRBD2. Looked up from germline, CDR1 is MGHRA and CDR2 is YSYEKL. The CDR3 is made up of 17 amino acids. With 3 bases clipped from V and 4 bases from J, the junction kept 8 bases outside the gene matches. DNA of the CDR3: TGCGCCAGCAGCCACCTGGGACTAGCGGGAGAGAAGTACGAGCAGTACTTC. Translation gives CASSHLGLAGEKYEQYF.

The chain has TRBV5-1 and TRBJ2-1; 8 nucleotides align to TRBD1. The CDR3 is 13 residues long. The germline CDR1 and CDR2 sequences are SGHRS and YFSETQ. V trimming: 5 bases; J trimming: 10 bases; junction bases outside the gene matches: 8. The CDR3 loop reads CASRDDRGEEQFF. As DNA, the CDR3 is TGCGCCAGCAGGGACGACAGGGGCGAGGAGCAGTTCTTC.

Turning to this clonotype: One junction end disagrees with the germline gene, perhaps due to a read error. V is TRBV5-1 and J is TRBJ2-1, with 10 bases aligning to TRBD1. The CDR3 has 15 residues. The germline gives CDR1 SGHRS, CDR2 YFSETQ. CDR3 coding DNA: TGCGCCAGCAGGGAAATGGGACAGGGGTACAATGAGCAGCTCTTC. Protein sequence: CASREMGQGYNEQLF. The full variable domain, its missing parts supplied by reference TRBV5-1 and TRBJ2-1, is KAGVTQTPRYLIKTRGQQVTLSCSPISGHRSVSWYQQTPGQGLQFLFEYFSETQRNKGNFPGRFSGRQFSNSRSEMNVSTLELGDSALYLCASREMGQGYNEQLFGPGTRLTVL.

The chain joins TRBV7-3 to TRBJ2-7; 7 nucleotides agree with TRBD2. Losses at the gene ends were 4 bases for V and 2 bases for J; bases not matched to a gene: 8. Germline V lookup: CDR1 SGHTA, CDR2 FQGTGA. The CDR3 loop spans 15 amino acids. This CDR3 reads CASSSREVGTYEQYF. The CDR3 DNA is TGTGCCAGCAGCTCCCGGGAGGTCGGCACCTACGAGCAGTACTTC. Filled out from reference TRBV7-3 and TRBJ2-7, the complete variable domain reads GAGVSQTPSNKVTEKGKYVELRCDPISGHTALYWYRQSLGQGPEFLIYFQGTGAADDSGLPNDRFFAVRPEGSVSTLKIQRTERGDSAVYLCASSSREVGTYEQYFGPGTRLTVT.

V and J are TRBV20-1 and TRBJ1-6, with 8 bases that match TRBD1. The junction had 8 bases not matched to a gene; V was cut back by 1 base and J by 9 bases. The germline gives CDR1 DFQATT, CDR2 SNEGSKA (reference sequence). This CDR3 contains 15 residues. Written as DNA, the CDR3 is TGCAGTGCTAGAGTCGACCAGGGGGCGCGTTCACCCCTCCACTTT. It codes for CSARVDQGARSPLHF.

The rearrangement uses TRBV18 and TRBJ2-5, with TRBD2 identical over 9 bases. The CDR3 is 13 amino acids. Germline CDR1 and CDR2: KGHSH and LQKENI. J gave up 5 bases and V 5 bases, and 3 bases lay outside the gene matches. CDR3 loop: CASSRGLAETQYF. The CDR3 region has the DNA TGTGCCAGCTCAAGGGGACTAGCCGAGACCCAGTACTTC.

The gene calls are TRBV5-1 and TRBJ1-2; TRBD1 matches 9 bases. The V gene end was trimmed by 4 bases and the J gene end by 7 bases; junction bases not matched to a gene: 11. The CDR3 loop spans 15 amino acids. Germline CDR1 is SGHRS and CDR2 is YFSETQ. The CDR3 DNA follows: TGCGCCAGCAGCGCAAACCGGGACAGGGACATTGGCTACACCTTC. This sequence encodes CASSANRDRDIGYTF.

CDR3 sequence (DNA): TGCAGTGCTAATCACAGGGGAAATTCACCCCTCCACTTT. Residues: CSANHRGNSPLHF. This chain links TRBV20-1 with TRBJ1-6; TRBD1 aligns across 7 bases. The length of the CDR3 is 13 residues. Losses at the gene ends were 4 bases for V and 7 bases for J; bases not matched to a gene: 4. In germline, CDR1 is DFQATT, CDR2 SNEGSKA (reference sequence).

The genes are TRBV3-1 and TRBJ1-4; D remains unclear. V gave up 4 bases and J gave up 4 bases, with 13 bases separating them. CDR3 size: 15 residues. From germline, CDR1 is LGHDT and CDR2 YNNKEL (reference sequence). CDR3 bases: TGTGCCAGCAGCCCGACAATCTCCCGTAATGAAAAACTGTTTTTT. Protein sequence: CASSPTISRNEKLFF.

This clonotype was picked up a small number of times. CDR3 residues: CASSLRSHYEQYF. CDR3 bases: TGTGCCAGCAGTTTACGGTCGCACTACGAGCAGTACTTC. V and J are TRBV27 and TRBJ2-7; no definite D call. V lost 2 bases and J 3 bases, leaving 8 bases between the germline ends. Germline CDR1 MNHEY, CDR2 SMNVEV (reference sequence). CDR3 length equals 13 residues.